This T cell receptor (beta chain) was obtained from a study of blood T cell repertoires in COVID-19. Trimming took off 6 bases at V and 2 bases at J, with 19 bases between the two ends. CDR1 is MNHEY, CDR2 SMNVEV, per germline (reference sequence). The CDR3 sequence is 16 residues long. The assay was immunoSEQ multiplex PCR, and TCRdb's table has in-frame clones only and misses some. The repertoire includes 130,000 to 150,000 clones, about nine tenths of them detected once, and about two fifths sits in the top ten. The chain couples TRBV27 to TRBJ1-2; no reliable D call. Specimen: peripheral blood. This TCR was sampled from a man in his forties or fifties who had recovered from COVID-19. CDR3 DNA: TGTGCCAGCAGCCCATTGATGCGGGCGACCAACTATGGCTACACCTTC. Translation: CASSPLMRATNYGYTF.